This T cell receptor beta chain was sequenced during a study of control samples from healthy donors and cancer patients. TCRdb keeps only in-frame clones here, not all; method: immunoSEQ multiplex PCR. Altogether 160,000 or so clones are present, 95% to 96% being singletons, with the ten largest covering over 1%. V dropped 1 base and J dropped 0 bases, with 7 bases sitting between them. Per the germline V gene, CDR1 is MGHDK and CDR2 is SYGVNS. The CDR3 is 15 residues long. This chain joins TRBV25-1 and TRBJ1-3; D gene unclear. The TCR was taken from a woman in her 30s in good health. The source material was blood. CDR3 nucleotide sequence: TGTGCCAGCAGTGAATCCAGACACTCTGGAAACACCATATATTTT. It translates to CASSESRHSGNTIYF.